The 17 T cell receptor beta chains below all came from one sample that was sequenced in a study of blood T cell repertoires in COVID-19 (TCRdb year 2020). Libraries were constructed by the immunoSEQ multiplex PCR assay. In TCRdb, the immuneACCESS table is reduced to in-frame sequences with V and J assigned. These tables do not hold every clone; where another copy was compared, an unresolved V gene accounts for under half, and the others remain unexplained. For this sample there are around 100,000 clones; approximately 78% appear just once. The ten top clones hold 6.5% to 10% of the sample. The sequencing input was peripheral blood. These receptors all come from a man in his 70s with acute or convalescent COVID-19.

The chain is built from TRBV10-2 and TRBJ1-5; no clear D gene. V was trimmed by 6 bases and J by 1 base, leaving 7 bases between them. In germline, CDR1 is WSHSY, CDR2 SAAADI. The CDR3 sequence is 13 residues long. The CDR3 reads CASSTGSNQPQHF. The CDR3 DNA is TGCGCCAGCAGCACGGGAAGCAATCAGCCCCAGCATTTT.

The rearrangement joins TRBV10-3 to TRBJ1-1, with D maybe TRBD1 (6 bases). V was shortened by 2 bases and J by 4 bases, with 17 bases between the two germline ends. The CDR3 has 16 residues. CDR1 is ENHRY and CDR2 is SYGVKD in the germline V gene. Here the CDR3 DNA reads TGTGCCATCAGTGAGGGGGGCAGGGGAATGAGCACTGAAGCTTTCTTT. This gives the protein CAISEGGRGMSTEAFF.

This chain links TRBV7-9 with TRBJ1-2, with TRBD1 matching over 8 bases. Germline CDR1 reads SEHNR; CDR2 reads FQNEAQ (reference sequence). The CDR3 covers 13 residues. With V trimmed by 11 bases and J by 7 bases, 12 bases remained unmatched. The CDR3 DNA reads TGTGCCGGGAGGGAAGGACAGGGCGGTGGCTACACCTTC. This sequence encodes CAGREGQGGGYTF.

The chain is built from TRBV24-1 and TRBJ2-2; a weak D match, TRBD2 (6 bases). CDR3 length equals 15 residues. Trimming stripped 3 bases from V and 5 bases from J, with 12 bases between. Germline assignment: CDR1 KGHDR and CDR2 SFDVKD. The CDR3 DNA reads TGTGCCACCAGTGATCGAGGGGCGGGGACCGGGGAGCTGTTTTTT. Translated: CATSDRGAGTGELFF.

This rearrangement joins TRBV6-1 to TRBJ1-5; 7 positions agree with TRBD1. The ends lost 1 base at V and 3 bases at J; junction bases unmatched: 3. Germline values: CDR1 MNHNS, CDR2 SASEGT. This CDR3 has 15 residues. The CDR3 DNA is TGTGCCAGCAGTGAAGAGACAGGGCACAATCAGCCCCAGCATTTT. Its protein product is CASSEETGHNQPQHF.

V usage is TRBV5-1 and J usage is TRBJ2-6, with TRBD1 as a possible D gene (5 bases). Trimming stripped 2 bases from V and 4 bases from J, with 13 bases between. The CDR3 contains 16 residues. From germline, CDR1 is SGHRS and CDR2 YFSETQ. The CDR3 here is CASSFPGISGANVLTF. The CDR3 nucleotides read TGCGCCAGCAGCTTCCCAGGGATTTCCGGGGCCAACGTCCTGACTTTC. Complete variable domain (other parts from reference TRBV5-1 and TRBJ2-6): KAGVTQTPRYLIKTRGQQVTLSCSPISGHRSVSWYQQTPGQGLQFLFEYFSETQRNKGNFPGRFSGRQFSNSRSEMNVSTLELGDSALYLCASSFPGISGANVLTFGAGSRLTVL.

The rearrangement links TRBV2 to TRBJ2-3, with a possible D match to TRBD2 (6 bases). The CDR3 sequence is 15 residues long. V gave up 7 bases and J gave up 0 bases, with 14 bases separating them. Germline-derived CDR1 and CDR2 are SNHLY and FYNNEI. The CDR3 spells CASIPRSGSTDTQYF. The CDR3 nucleotides read TGTGCCAGCATTCCACGTAGCGGTAGCACAGATACGCAGTATTTT.

The CDR3 protein is CASSRLQNTEAFF. Written as DNA, the CDR3 is TGTGCCAGCAGTAGACTACAGAACACTGAAGCTTTCTTT. The chain employs TRBV28 and TRBJ1-1; D gene uncertain. This CDR3 spans 13 amino acids. CDR1 and CDR2 (germline): MDHEN, SYDVKM. Trimming took off 5 bases at V and 1 base at J, with 8 bases between the two ends.

Only one count was recorded for this clone. The genes are TRBV5-1 and TRBJ2-2; D might be TRBD2 (5 bases). Trimming took off 4 bases at V and 6 bases at J, with 19 bases between the two ends. The V gene's germline CDR1 is SGHRS and CDR2 YFSETQ. The CDR3 is made up of 16 amino acids. The CDR3 sequence is CASSRDLGFDAGELFF. In DNA, the CDR3 is TGCGCCAGCAGCCGGGATCTAGGGTTCGACGCCGGGGAGCTGTTTTTT.

The chain recombines TRBV16 with TRBJ2-5; D is possibly TRBD1 (6 bases). The CDR3 spans 15 residues. V dropped 7 bases and J dropped 4 bases, with 19 bases sitting between them. Germline values: CDR1 KGHSY, CDR2 FQNENV. CDR3 loop: CASNSPGQGLETQYF. Written as DNA, the CDR3 is TGTGCCAGCAACTCACCGGGACAAGGACTAGAGACCCAGTACTTC.

The J gene is TRBJ2-7, the V gene TRBV19; D might be TRBD1 (6 bases). V lost 6 bases and J 3 bases, leaving 12 bases between the germline ends. The CDR3 spans 13 residues. From germline, CDR1 is LNHDA and CDR2 SQIVND (reference sequence). CDR3 region: CASRNRDNYEQYF. In nucleotides, the CDR3 is TGTGCCAGTAGGAACCGGGACAACTACGAGCAGTACTTC.

The V and J genes are TRBV10-3 and TRBJ2-1; perhaps TRBD1 as D (6 bases). Germline CDR1 is ENHRY and CDR2 is SYGVKD. Trimming cost V 0 bases and J 8 bases, with 11 bases left between them. The length of the CDR3 is 14 residues. This CDR3 is CAISESIWGHEQFF. CDR3 nucleotides: TGTGCCATCAGTGAGTCCATTTGGGGGCATGAGCAGTTCTTC.

This clone was seen a handful of times. V usage is TRBV6-5 and J usage is TRBJ2-7, with TRBD1 matching 8 bases. Germline CDR1 and CDR2: MNHEY and SVGAGI. This CDR3 contains 14 residues. V shed 5 bases and J 5 bases; nucleotides not matched to a gene: 8. The CDR3 nucleotides read TGTGCCAGCAGTCCACGGACAGGGTTCGACGAGCAGTACTTC. This gives the protein CASSPRTGFDEQYF.

The chain couples TRBV28 to TRBJ2-1; 12 bases are shared with TRBD2. Trimming cost V 3 bases and J 5 bases; bases outside gene matches: 5. The CDR3 spans 16 residues. Germline CDR1 is MDHEN and CDR2 is SYDVKM. CDR3 amino acids: CASSLLRTSGDNEQFF. The CDR3 nucleotides read TGTGCCAGCAGTTTGCTTAGGACTAGCGGGGACAATGAGCAGTTCTTC.

The chain combines TRBV19 with TRBJ1-2, with 12 bases lining up with TRBD1. V lost 9 bases to trimming and J lost 8 bases; unmatched junction nucleotides: 13. CDR3 size: 15 residues. Germline V CDR1 and CDR2: LNHDA, SQIVND (reference sequence). CDR3 nucleotide sequence: TGTGCCAGCAACGTCCCGGGACAGGGGGCGTGGGGCTACACCTTC. The encoded protein is CASNVPGQGAWGYTF.

This chain connects TRBV5-1 to TRBJ1-6; D is unresolved. The germline V gene has CDR1 SGHRS and CDR2 YFSETQ. V gave up 0 bases and J gave up 6 bases, with 13 bases separating them. The length of the CDR3 is 16 residues. CDR3 sequence: CASSLETPAANSPLHF. CDR3 DNA: TGCGCCAGCAGCTTGGAGACCCCGGCGGCTAATTCACCCCTCCACTTT.

The V gene is TRBV5-4, the J gene TRBJ1-1; possible D gene TRBD1, 5 bases. V shed 0 bases and J shed 5 bases, with 11 bases lying between them. CDR3 length: 14 residues. Germline CDR1 reads SGHNT; CDR2 reads YYREEE (reference sequence). CDR3 residues: CASSLAGRNTEAFF. The CDR3 DNA is TGTGCCAGCAGCTTGGCAGGGAGGAATACTGAAGCTTTCTTT.